The clone carrying this TCR beta chain was detected only a few times. This specimen belongs to a study of blood T cell repertoires in COVID-19. The wider study: Samples came from the United States, Italy and Spain, spanning acute and convalescent COVID-19. The cDNA or gDNA used as material had been derived from T cells, B-cell-depleted T cells, or PBMCs.

Original analysis: For nucleated cells, counts were estimated from reference gene primer amplification. Produced via immunoSEQ multiplex PCR; TCRdb's table is partial and in-frame only. Clonal size and the V and J genes are those of that table, whereas D and trimming came from the DNA. The sample includes 25,000 to 35,000 clones, 70% to 90% of them seen just once. Germline values: CDR1 MNHNS, CDR2 SASEGT. There are 15 residues in the CDR3. Deletions cut 2 bases from V and 8 bases from J, with 15 bases between. The chain combines TRBV6-1 with TRBJ1-4, with D perhaps TRBD1 (6 bases). This receptor was taken from a human donor in a cohort sampled during active COVID-19. The donor label of this sample is uncertain. The sample consisted of peripheral blood. As DNA, the CDR3 is TGTGCCAGCAGTGAAAGGGGGAACAGGGCCGAAAAACTGTTTTTT. Translating gives CASSERGNRAEKLFF.